One sample yielded the 15 T cell receptor beta chains listed below, sequenced in a study of blood T cell repertoires in COVID-19. The assay was immunoSEQ multiplex PCR, and TCRdb's table has in-frame clones only and misses some. The repertoire includes under 250,000 clones, 75% to 90% of them detected once, and about 6% sits in the top ten. The specimen was peripheral blood. The receptors shown here come from a man aged 55 to 70 who had recovered from COVID-19.

This clone was seen only a few times. Other DNA sequences in the sample encode the same CDR3. The V and J genes are TRBV27 and TRBJ2-5; possible D gene TRBD1, 8 bases. This CDR3 comprises 14 residues. Per germline, CDR1 MNHEY and CDR2 SMNVEV (reference sequence). The ends were cut back, 5 bases at V and 2 bases at J, with 12 bases in the middle. This CDR3 reads CASSNRGGQETQYF. As DNA, the CDR3 is TGTGCCAGCAGTAACAGGGGGGGACAAGAGACCCAGTACTTC.

V is TRBV18 and J is TRBJ1-2, with a possible D match to TRBD1 (6 bases). This CDR3 is built from 14 residues. The germline gives CDR1 KGHSH, CDR2 LQKENI. Deletions cut 3 bases from V and 5 bases from J, with 13 bases between. The DNA for the CDR3 is TGTGCCAGCTCACCGGGACACCAGGGATATGGCTACACCTTC. It yields the protein CASSPGHQGYGYTF.

V gene TRBV27 combines with J gene TRBJ2-7; TRBD2 matches 7 bases. Unmatched junction bases numbered 7, after V lost 5 bases and J lost 6 bases. The CDR3 has 13 residues. Germline loops: CDR1 MNHEY, CDR2 SMNVEV (reference sequence). The CDR3 DNA is TGTGCCAGCAGTCCGCGGGAGTGGAGCGAGCAGTACTTC. It encodes CASSPREWSEQYF.

This clone was seen a single time. The genes are TRBV24-1 and TRBJ2-1; 7 bases map to TRBD2. Germline V gene lookup returns CDR1 KGHDR and CDR2 SFDVKD. V lost 0 bases to trimming and J lost 11 bases; unmatched junction nucleotides: 15. This CDR3 spans 17 amino acids. The CDR3 protein is CATSDLRASGGLNKQFF. In DNA, the CDR3 is TGTGCCACCAGTGATTTGAGGGCTTCGGGGGGTCTTAATAAGCAGTTCTTC.

About this clone itself: Other DNA sequences in the same sample also yield this CDR3. This chain links TRBV19 with TRBJ2-7; D gene ambiguous. V was trimmed by 2 bases and J by 2 bases, leaving 7 bases between them. From germline, CDR1 is LNHDA and CDR2 SQIVND (reference sequence). The CDR3 consists of 13 residues. For the CDR3, the DNA is TGTGCCAGTAGTATAAGCGTAACCTACGAGCAGTACTTC. Protein product: CASSISVTYEQYF. The full variable domain, with the rest looked up from reference TRBV19 and TRBJ2-7, is DGGITQSPKYLFRKEGQNVTLSCEQNLNHDAMYWYRQDPGQGLRLIYYSQIVNDFQKGDIAEGYSVSREKKESFPLTVTSAQKNPTAFYLCASSISVTYEQYFGPGTRLTVT.

CDR3 amino acids: CASSRTGISYNEQFF. The CDR3 nucleotides read TGTGCCAGCAGCCGGACAGGGATATCCTACAATGAGCAGTTCTTC. The chain recombines TRBV7-9 with TRBJ2-1, with 8 positions matching TRBD1. The CDR3 is 15 residues long. The V and J ends lost 5 bases and 1 base, in that order; junction bases with no gene match: 4. CDR1 and CDR2 (germline): SEHNR, FQNEAQ (reference sequence).

The rearrangement links TRBV5-4 to TRBJ2-3; D is possibly TRBD1 (6 bases). Germline V lookup: CDR1 SGHNT, CDR2 YYREEE (reference sequence). V was shortened by 3 bases and J by 8 bases, with 19 bases between the two germline ends. This CDR3 has 15 amino acids. Here the CDR3 reads CASSSPGRGLGTQYF. The CDR3 DNA reads as TGTGCCAGCAGCTCCCCAGGCAGGGGCCTTGGTACGCAGTATTTT.

The chain employs TRBV15 and TRBJ2-5, with TRBD1 matching 9 bases. This CDR3 comprises 16 residues. J gave up 4 bases and V 2 bases, and 8 bases lay outside the gene matches. Per the germline V gene, CDR1 is LNHNV and CDR2 is YYDKDF (reference sequence). CDR3 in amino acids: CATSRTGTGSGETQYF. The CDR3 region has the DNA TGTGCCACCAGCAGAACCGGGACAGGGAGTGGAGAGACCCAGTACTTC.

The chain recombines TRBV5-1 with TRBJ1-3, with a possible D match to TRBD1 (6 bases). Germline V gives CDR1 SGHRS, CDR2 YFSETQ. The CDR3 is 16 amino acids. Trimming left V 3 bases short and J 0 bases short, with 13 bases between. In nucleotides, the CDR3 is TGCGCCAGCAGCTCGAACTACAGGGACTCTGGAAACACCATATATTTT. This gives the protein CASSSNYRDSGNTIYF. Looking up the rest from reference TRBV5-1 and TRBJ1-3 gives the full variable domain: KAGVTQTPRYLIKTRGQQVTLSCSPISGHRSVSWYQQTPGQGLQFLFEYFSETQRNKGNFPGRFSGRQFSNSRSEMNVSTLELGDSALYLCASSSNYRDSGNTIYFGEGSWLTVV.

J is TRBJ1-1 and V is TRBV20-1, with D unclear. V was clipped by 0 bases and J by 11 bases, with 10 bases between them. Per the germline V gene, CDR1 is DFQATT and CDR2 is SNEGSKA (reference sequence). The CDR3 totals 11 residues. The CDR3 reads CSARDATGAFF. The CDR3, as DNA: TGCAGTGCTAGAGATGCTACCGGGGCTTTCTTT.

This chain uses TRBV6-5 with TRBJ1-4; 7 positions match TRBD1. This CDR3 has 15 residues. CDR1 is MNHEY and CDR2 is SVGAGI in the germline V gene. The V segment lost 8 bases and the J segment 3 bases; nucleotides outside the gene matches: 9. The chain's CDR3 is CASGLTGLANEKLFF. The CDR3 DNA sequence: TGTGCCAGCGGCCTGACAGGGTTGGCTAATGAAAAACTGTTTTTT.

This clone has just a few counts. The chain joins TRBV6-5 to TRBJ1-5; D is ambiguous. Looked up from germline, CDR1 is MNHEY and CDR2 is SVGAGI. Between the trimmed V and J ends, which lost 5 bases and 7 bases, there was a span of 12 bases. This CDR3 contains 13 residues. The CDR3 here is CASSNRGSQPQHF. The CDR3 DNA reads TGTGCCAGCAGTAATCGAGGAAGCCAGCCCCAGCATTTT.

The chain uses TRBV5-1 and TRBJ1-1, with D tentatively TRBD1 (6 bases). The CDR3 consists of 16 residues. Germline lookup yields CDR1 SGHRS and CDR2 YFSETQ. Trimming took off 0 bases at V and 1 base at J, with 13 bases between the two ends. Written as DNA, the CDR3 is TGCGCCAGCAGCTTGGTCGGGGGGCAGCCGAACACTGAAGCTTTCTTT. As protein: CASSLVGGQPNTEAFF.

In this sample, this clone turned up a few times. The V and J genes are TRBV7-2 and TRBJ2-7, with 9 nucleotides matching TRBD1. Trimming took 6 bases from V and 3 from J; bases not matched to a gene: 3. Germline V CDR1 and CDR2: SGHTA, FQGNSA. CDR3 length: 13 amino acids. The CDR3 is CASSVTGGYEQYF. Here the CDR3 DNA reads TGTGCCAGCAGTGTGACAGGGGGCTACGAGCAGTACTTC.

With respect to this clone: A read error may produce the germline difference seen at one junction end. The chain recombines TRBV6-6 with TRBJ1-2, with a tentative D call TRBD1 (6 bases). Germline CDR1 is MNHNY and CDR2 is SVGAGI (reference sequence). The CDR3 loop spans 12 amino acids. The CDR3 nucleotides read TGTGCCAGCAGTTCAAGGGGACGACAGGCCGACTTC. The encoded protein is CASSSRGRQADF.